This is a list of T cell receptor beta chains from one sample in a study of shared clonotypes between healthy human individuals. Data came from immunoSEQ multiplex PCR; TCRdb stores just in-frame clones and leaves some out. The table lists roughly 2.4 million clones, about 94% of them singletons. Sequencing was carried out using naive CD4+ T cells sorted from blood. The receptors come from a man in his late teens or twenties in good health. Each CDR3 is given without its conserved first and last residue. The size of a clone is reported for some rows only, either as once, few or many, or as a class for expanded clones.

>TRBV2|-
ASSELRGSNNSPLH
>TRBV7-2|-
ASSFRGRGTGELF
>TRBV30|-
ASEEGGTDTQY
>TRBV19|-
ASSRVPNYGYT
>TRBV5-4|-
ASSLKNQETQY
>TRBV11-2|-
ASSLGTGPQETQY
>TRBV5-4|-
ASSHGQTYEQY
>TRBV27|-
ASRPQGAVETQY
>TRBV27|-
ASSAPGGGGTRDTQY
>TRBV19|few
ASRFVGGHQPQH
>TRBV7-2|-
ASSSNVVSPLH
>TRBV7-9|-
ASSLMGSSYNEQF
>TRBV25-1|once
ASRTSGAYEQY
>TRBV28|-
ASSSGGGNTDTQY
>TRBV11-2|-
ASSLDRGSYEQY
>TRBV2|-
ASSTQGALSYNEQF
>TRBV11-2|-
ASSIRLKSSGVTYEQY
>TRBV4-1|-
ASSQGASNQPQH
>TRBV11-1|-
ASSRSPDFYEQY
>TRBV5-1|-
ASSSQPGLAGASTGELF
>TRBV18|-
ASSPKGAGTGELF
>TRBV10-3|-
AISPGQGTRYGYT
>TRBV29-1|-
SVEGAGLGVGYT
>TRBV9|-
ASREKAREDTEAF
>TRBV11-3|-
ASSLRSETQY
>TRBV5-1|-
ASSPRQGGIGELF
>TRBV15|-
ATSRDRDPNSPLH
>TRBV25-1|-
ASSSHNSGNTIY
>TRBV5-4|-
ASSETGTGNSPLH
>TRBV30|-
AWSVAGFQPQH
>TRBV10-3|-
AISESVLAGVSTDTQY
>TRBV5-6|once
ASSPIGQGDYGYT
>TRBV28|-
ASTLGVGELF
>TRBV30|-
AWRGRGRGYEQY
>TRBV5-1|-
ASSLAGQVVYEQY
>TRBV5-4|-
ASSLSGRTGNEQY
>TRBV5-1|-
ASTLTGKSSPTGELF
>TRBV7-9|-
ASSLGFAARGSNSPLH
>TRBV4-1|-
ASSRISVTSYNEQF
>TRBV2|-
ASRGGQGGNQPQH
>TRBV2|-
ASRPSAPGELF
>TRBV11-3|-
ASSLDPGDTQY
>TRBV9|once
ASNRDFGYNEQF
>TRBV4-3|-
ASSQGTGGTSLSTDTQY
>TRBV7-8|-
ASSLAREEGLGGYT
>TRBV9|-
ASSVAGTSLNEQF
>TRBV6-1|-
ASRVQGATNEKLF
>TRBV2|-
ASSGGIPRAYEQY
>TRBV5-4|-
ASSRSGGNTDTQY
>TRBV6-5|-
ASSYVDRGGSYEQY
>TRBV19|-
ASSISFLSSYEQY
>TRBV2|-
ASRKRAENTEAF